This is a list of T cell receptor beta chains from one sample in a study of cytomegalovirus exposure and HLA in healthy donors. Profiling relied on immunoSEQ multiplex PCR, and the TCRdb table lists in-frame clones only, not all of them. The repertoire holds 75,000 to 100,000 clones, with 64% as singletons. The specimen sequenced was PBMCs. The receptors stem from a man in his 60s in good health and CMV-seronegative. Each CDR3 is given with its conserved first and last residue. The D gene is left open where the match is weak. Clone size, where shown, is once, few, many, or a class for clones that have expanded.

>TRBV19|.|TRBJ2-5|TRBD1
CASSHRTGGPETQYF
TGTGCCAGTAGTCACCGGACAGGGGGCCCGGAGACCCAGTACTTC
>TRBV19|.|TRBJ2-1|.
CASREDRSYNEQFF
TGTGCCAGTAGAGAGGACAGATCCTACAATGAGCAGTTCTTC
>TRBV30|.|TRBJ1-2|TRBD1
CAWSVQGLRGYTF
TGTGCCTGGAGTGTACAGGGGTTGAGAGGCTACACCTTC
>TRBV6-5|once|TRBJ2-7|.
CASATRQARYEQYF
TGTGCCAGCGCCACGAGACAGGCTCGTTACGAGCAGTACTTC
>TRBV2|.|TRBJ2-5|.
CASTGYQIQETQYF
TGTGCCAGCACAGGATACCAGATCCAAGAGACCCAGTACTTC
>TRBV6-5|few|TRBJ2-7|TRBD1
CASSYTSRGREQYF
TGTGCCAGCAGTTACACTTCCAGGGGGCGGGAGCAGTACTTC
>TRBV29-1|.|TRBJ1-5|TRBD1
CSVAGTGGQPQHF
TGCAGCGTCGCCGGGACAGGGGGTCAGCCCCAGCATTTT
>TRBV7-2|.|TRBJ2-1|TRBD2
CASSPPAGGRNEQFF
TGTGCCAGCAGCCCTCCAGCGGGGGGTCGGAATGAGCAGTTCTTC
>TRBV7-3|few|TRBJ2-1|TRBD1
CASSQQPGGRKNEQFF
TGTGCCAGCAGTCAACAGCCAGGGGGCAGGAAGAATGAGCAGTTCTTC
>TRBV5-1|.|TRBJ2-5|TRBD2
CASSLVGRGAAQETQYF
TGCGCCAGCAGCTTGGTAGGGCGGGGGGCTGCACAAGAGACCCAGTACTTC
>TRBV18|.|TRBJ2-1|.
CASSPTSPHNEQFF
TGTGCCAGCTCACCAACTAGTCCCCACAATGAGCAGTTCTTC
>TRBV9|.|TRBJ1-6|TRBD1
CASSARQGNNSPLHF
TGTGCCAGCAGCGCAAGACAGGGGAATAATTCACCCCTCCACTTT
>TRBV6-5|few|TRBJ2-2|.
CASSYVTGWIAGELFF
TGTGCCAGCAGTTACGTCACAGGGTGGATAGCCGGGGAGCTGTTTTTT
>TRBV7-3|.|TRBJ2-6|.
CASSLLRALAGYSGANVLTF
TGTGCCAGCAGCTTACTCCGGGCTCTTGCAGGGTACTCTGGGGCCAACGTCCTGACTTTC
>TRBV27|once|TRBJ2-5|.
CASSFSGRVETQYF
TGTGCCAGCAGTTTCTCGGGCAGGGTGGAGACCCAGTACTTC
>TRBV25-1|few|TRBJ2-7|.
CASSDQAASYEQYF
TGTGCCAGCAGTGATCAGGCCGCGTCCTACGAGCAGTACTTC
>TRBV5-1|.|TRBJ2-1|TRBD2
CASNPGGVKGEQFF
TGCGCCAGCAACCCGGGGGGGGTGAAAGGTGAGCAGTTCTTC
>TRBV5-1|few|TRBJ1-2|.
CASSSPPMSYGYTF
TGCGCCAGCAGCTCCCCGCCCATGTCCTACGGCTACACCTTC
>TRBV5-1|once|TRBJ2-5|TRBD2
CASSGGVGSETQYF
TGCGCCAGCAGCGGGGGGGTGGGATCCGAGACCCAGTACTTC
>TRBV29-1|once|TRBJ1-5|.
CSVEESGEGGQPQHF
TGCAGCGTTGAAGAATCGGGGGAAGGAGGTCAGCCCCAGCATTTT
>TRBV27|.|TRBJ1-1|.
CASSFATGSTEAFF
TGTGCCAGCAGTTTCGCTACAGGGTCCACTGAAGCTTTCTTT
>TRBV6-6|few|TRBJ1-2|.
CASSYSGSNYGYTF
TGTGCCAGCAGTTACTCTGGCAGTAACTATGGCTACACCTTC
>TRBV15|.|TRBJ2-5|.
CATSTPTPQETQYF
TGTGCCACCAGCACCCCCACTCCCCAAGAGACCCAGTACTTC
>TRBV2|few|TRBJ2-4|TRBD2
CASSERGLAGLTF
TGTGCCAGCAGTGAAAGGGGTCTAGCGGGGCTAACCTTC
>TRBV27|.|TRBJ2-7|TRBD1
CASSFGTAFIGEQYF
TGTGCCAGCAGCTTTGGGACAGCCTTTATCGGCGAGCAGTACTTC
>TRBV7-2|.|TRBJ1-2|.
CASSLARGDYGYTF
TGTGCCAGCAGCTTAGCCAGGGGCGACTATGGCTACACCTTC
>TRBV5-1|once|TRBJ2-5|TRBD1
CASSLGQGAPETQYF
TGCGCCAGCAGCCTGGGACAGGGGGCGCCTGAGACCCAGTACTTC
>TRBV10-2|.|TRBJ2-3|TRBD2
CASLKRGSREADTQYF
TGCGCCAGCCTTAAGAGGGGATCCCGGGAGGCAGATACGCAGTATTTT
>TRBV13|.|TRBJ2-5|TRBD2
CASSFPPLSGGPPETQYF
TGTGCCAGCAGCTTCCCCCCTCTTAGCGGGGGGCCACCGGAGACCCAGTACTTC
>TRBV5-5|.|TRBJ1-2|.
CASSWTRNYGYTF
TGTGCCAGCAGCTGGACACGTAACTATGGCTACACCTTC
>TRBV7-2|.|TRBJ2-4|TRBD2
CASSRRLAGGQLDKNIQYF
TGTGCCAGCAGCCGCCGACTAGCGGGAGGCCAATTGGACAAAAACATTCAGTACTTC
>TRBV6-1|.|TRBJ1-2|TRBD1
CASSEALGTGGASAYGYTF
TGTGCCAGCAGTGAAGCGTTAGGGACAGGGGGCGCTTCCGCCTATGGCTACACCTTC
>TRBV29-1|.|TRBJ1-3|TRBD1
CSVAGTARDTIYF
TGCAGCGTAGCCGGGACAGCTCGAGACACCATATATTTT
>TRBV28|.|TRBJ2-3|TRBD1
CASSLPLDRSTDTQYF
TGTGCCAGCAGTTTGCCCTTGGACAGGAGCACAGATACGCAGTATTTT
>TRBV9|.|TRBJ1-5|.
CASSASGTGVCNQPQHF
TGTGCCAGCAGCGCCTCCGGGACGGGGGTTTGCAATCAGCCCCAGCATTTT
>TRBV10-3|.|TRBJ2-7|TRBD2
CAISEVTSGPSWEQYF
TGTGCCATCAGTGAGGTCACTAGCGGTCCTTCTTGGGAGCAGTACTTC
>TRBV7-9|.|TRBJ2-3|TRBD2
CASSPRESLTDTQYF
TGTGCCAGCAGCCCGCGGGAGAGTTTGACAGATACGCAGTATTTT
>TRBV18|few|TRBJ1-5|TRBD1
CASSLEGQSSNQPQHF
TGTGCCAGCTCACTGGAGGGACAGTCTAGCAATCAGCCCCAGCATTTT
>TRBV6-4|.|TRBJ1-6|.
CASSVQDSSNSPLHF
TGTGCCAGCAGTGTCCAGGACAGTTCGAATTCACCCCTCCACTTT
>TRBV28|.|TRBJ1-1|.
CASSQFHGNTEAFF
TGTGCCAGCAGTCAGTTTCATGGGAACACTGAAGCTTTCTTT
>TRBV2|.|TRBJ1-5|.
CASKWQSNQPQHF
TGTGCCAGCAAGTGGCAGAGCAATCAGCCCCAGCATTTT
>TRBV9|.|TRBJ2-2|TRBD1
CASSAWTGFNGELFF
TGTGCCAGCAGCGCCTGGACAGGGTTTAACGGGGAGCTGTTTTTT
>TRBV30|once|TRBJ1-1|TRBD1
CAYRWDRNTEAFF
TGTGCCTATAGATGGGACAGGAACACTGAAGCTTTCTTT
>TRBV5-4|.|TRBJ2-5|TRBD1
CASSSVTGQETQYF
TGTGCCAGCAGCTCCGTGACAGGGCAGGAGACCCAGTACTTC
>TRBV14|.|TRBJ1-2|.
CASSQDWGFSGGGYGYTF
TGTGCCAGCAGCCAAGATTGGGGGTTTAGCGGGGGCGGCTATGGCTACACCTTC
>TRBV28|few|TRBJ1-3|.
CASRGASSGNTIYF
TGTGCCAGCAGGGGGGCCTCCTCTGGAAACACCATATATTTT
>TRBV19|.|TRBJ2-2|TRBD2
CASSIGNLAGETGELFF
TGTGCCAGTAGTATCGGGAATCTAGCGGGAGAAACCGGGGAGCTGTTTTTT
>TRBV6-1|.|TRBJ2-7|.
CASKDRPGGLEQYF
TGTGCCAGCAAGGACCGTCCCGGTGGACTCGAGCAGTACTTC